This T cell receptor beta chain is from a study of brain T cells in children with intractable seizures. Only in-frame clones appear in the TCRdb table, and some are missing; sequencing was by immunoSEQ multiplex PCR. Of under 400,000 clones in the sample, about 93% were seen once. Germline V CDR1 and CDR2: LGHNA, YNFKEQ. Losses at the gene ends were 4 bases for V and 0 bases for J; bases not matched to a gene: 5. This CDR3 has 16 residues. Regarding time point: blood from clinic visit 5 months post-surgery; TSC patient then seizure free. This TCR was sampled from a boy younger than two with tuberous sclerosis and intractable seizures. Sequences were derived from peripheral blood, sampled roughly 5 months after surgery. V and J are TRBV4-2 and TRBJ1-5; the match to TRBD1 covers 8 bases. CDR3 region: CASSRSDRVSNQPQHF. DNA for the CDR3: TGTGCCAGCAGCCGATCGGACAGGGTTAGCAATCAGCCCCAGCATTTT.